Listed below are T cell receptor beta chains from one sample, sequenced in a study of T-cell reconstitution after alpha-beta-depleted transplantation in children. TCRdb reprocessed the PCR reads with MiXCR, giving one entry per CDR3 protein. Seen here are 500,000 to 750,000 distinct CDR3 sequences, over 10% observed once, and the top ten hold 2% to 2.5%. The sample in question was PBMCs, mostly from graft donor cells, obtained 360 days after TCRalphabeta/CD19-depleted stem cell transplant. These TCRs come from a male patient between 5 and 17 years old who had a stem cell transplant for acute myeloid leukemia, so the T cells may come from the graft donor. CDR3s include the opening cysteine and the closing phenylalanine or tryptophan. The order of the fields is D gene, V gene, J gene, clone size, CDR3 DNA, CDR3 protein. A D gene is named only where the DNA matches it firmly. Rows may omit the clone size; those that give it use once, few, many or a size class.

.	TRBV14	TRBJ2-3	many	TGTGCCAGCAGCCAGGATATGTTGGGAGATACGCAGTATTTT	CASSQDMLGDTQYF
.	TRBV18	TRBJ2-5	.	TGTGCCAGCTCACCGTCTTCGGAAGAGACCCAGTACTTC	CASSPSSEETQYF
.	TRBV12-3/TRBV12-4	TRBJ2-2	.	TGTGCCAGCAGTACTACAGGGTTGACCGGGGAGCTGTTTTTT	CASSTTGLTGELFF
.	TRBV28	TRBJ2-3	few	TGTGCCAGCAGTTTATCTGGGGCGGCGAAAACGCAGTATTTT	CASSLSGAAKTQYF
.	TRBV24-1	TRBJ2-3	few	TGTGCCACCAGTGATATCCAAGAATGGCCCAGCACAGATACGCAGTATTTT	CATSDIQEWPSTDTQYF
TRBD2	TRBV4-2	TRBJ2-2	.	TGTGCCAGCAGCCAAGGTCCGGGACTAGCGGGAGACCACACCGGGGAGCTGTTTTTT	CASSQGPGLAGDHTGELFF
TRBD2	TRBV9	TRBJ2-7	.	TGTGCCAGCAGCGTCGGGACTAGCTACGAGCAGTACTTC	CASSVGTSYEQYF
TRBD1	TRBV5-1	TRBJ2-3	.	TGCGCCAGCAGCTTCGGGGACAGGGTAATAGATACGCAGTATTTT	CASSFGDRVIDTQYF
TRBD1	TRBV7-9	TRBJ2-7	few	TGTGCCAGCACCCCCCGGGACAGGGTCTACGAGCAGTACTTC	CASTPRDRVYEQYF
.	TRBV25-1	TRBJ1-4	few	TGTGCCAGCAGAAGCCGGGAGGTTGAAAAACTGTTTTTT	CASRSREVEKLFF
TRBD1	TRBV5-1	TRBJ1-1	few	TGCGCCAGCAGCTTATACCGGGACAGGGAAGCTGAAGCTTTCTTT	CASSLYRDREAEAFF
.	TRBV21-1	TRBJ2-6	.	TGTGCCAGCAGAAATAACAGGGTCCCTAGCCTCCTCTCTGGGGCCAACGTCCTGACTTTC	CASRNNRVPSLLSGANVLTF
.	TRBV7-8	TRBJ2-3	many	TGTGCCAGCAGCTTACAGCAGGGAGGTAGTCAAGATACGCAGTATTTT	CASSLQQGGSQDTQYF
.	TRBV20-1	TRBJ2-3	few	TGCAGTGCTAGCTCGATTCTGACAGATACGCAGTATTTT	CSASSILTDTQYF
.	TRBV4-3	TRBJ2-2	few	TGCGCCAGCAGCCAATTGGTTGACGGGGAGCTGTTTTTT	CASSQLVDGELFF
.	TRBV11-2	TRBJ2-7	once	TGTGCCAGCAGCCCACAATCGGGGGCAGGACTCCAAAAGAGCGAGCAGTACTTC	CASSPQSGAGLQKSEQYF
TRBD2	TRBV3-1	TRBJ2-7	.	TGTGCCAGCAGCCAAGAGGGAGGGAACGCCTACGAGCAGTACTTC	CASSQEGGNAYEQYF
TRBD2	TRBV28	TRBJ2-7	once	TGTGCCAGCGTCGACGGGGGGTCCTACGAGCAGTACTTC	CASVDGGSYEQYF
.	TRBV28	TRBJ2-7	few	TGTGCCAGCAGTCTCGCCACTAGAGGAGGGTACGAGCAGTACTTC	CASSLATRGGYEQYF
TRBD1	TRBV7-2	TRBJ2-5	few	TGTGCCAGCAGCGCTGGGACAGTGCCGGAGGAGACCCAGTACTTC	CASSAGTVPEETQYF
.	TRBV4-2	TRBJ2-7	few	TGTGCCAGCAGCCAAGATATAACGTTAGAGGGTCTGTACGAGCAGTACTTC	CASSQDITLEGLYEQYF
.	TRBV28	TRBJ2-3	few	TGTGCCAGCAGTTTCTTCGCGGGGACAGATACGCAGTATTTT	CASSFFAGTDTQYF
.	TRBV4-3	TRBJ2-7	.	TGCGCCAGCAGCCAAGAATGGGGCCGCTACGAGCAGTACTTC	CASSQEWGRYEQYF
.	TRBV29-1	TRBJ2-7	.	TGCAGCGTTGGGTCATTTTACGAGCAGTACTTC	CSVGSFYEQYF
TRBD2	TRBV5-1	TRBJ2-2	many	TGCGCCACCTCAGGGACTAGCCTAAGTCCCGGGGAGCTGTTTTTT	CATSGTSLSPGELFF
.	TRBV4-2	TRBJ1-1	.	TGTGCCAGCAGCCAAGCGCGGGACACCCGGCTTAACACTGAAGCTTTCTTT	CASSQARDTRLNTEAFF
.	TRBV7-6	TRBJ2-3	few	TGTGCCAGCAGGATAGGAGGGGGTTATGCTGATACGCAGTATTTT	CASRIGGGYADTQYF
.	TRBV7-3	TRBJ2-1	few	TGTGCCAGCAGCTTAAGGTTCGGGAGCTCCTACAATGAGCAGTTCTTC	CASSLRFGSSYNEQFF
.	TRBV7-2	TRBJ2-7	many	TGTGCCAGCAGCTTAGCGCGGAATTACGAGCAGTACTTC	CASSLARNYEQYF
.	TRBV7-2	TRBJ2-2	few	TGTGCCAGCAGCTTAGTCCCCCCCGGCGGACACACCGGGGAGCTGTTTTTT	CASSLVPPGGHTGELFF
.	TRBV7-2	TRBJ2-7	many	TGTGCCAGCAGTGGAGGGCCGGGGGAGCAGTACTTC	CASSGGPGEQYF
.	TRBV9	TRBJ2-5	.	TGTGCCAGCAGCGTAGAGGCGGGACGCCACTGGGAGACCCAGTACTTC	CASSVEAGRHWETQYF
.	TRBV20-1	TRBJ2-7	.	TGCAGTGCGCGGATGACAGGAACCTACGAGCAGTACTTC	CSARMTGTYEQYF
.	TRBV7-2	TRBJ2-2	many	TGTGCCAGCAGCTTAGAGAGCGGCCTAAACACCGGGGAGCTGTTTTTT	CASSLESGLNTGELFF
.	TRBV20-1	TRBJ1-4	.	TGCAGTGCAAAGACAGTACGGAGAAATGAAAAACTGTTTTTT	CSAKTVRRNEKLFF
.	TRBV7-8	TRBJ2-2	.	TGTGCCAGCAGGGGGTTTCGGGGGAGGACTCCGATCTTGAACACCGGGGAGCTGTTTTTT	CASRGFRGRTPILNTGELFF
.	TRBV7-9	TRBJ2-1	.	TGTGCCAGCAGCTTCATGAAGAGGGTTGAGCAGTTCTTC	CASSFMKRVEQFF
TRBD1	TRBV6-5	TRBJ2-1	.	TGTGCCAGCAGTTATGCCGGACAGGGGAGCAATGAGCAGTTCTTC	CASSYAGQGSNEQFF
TRBD2	TRBV6-5	TRBJ2-1	.	TGTGCCAGCAGTTACTCGGCACTAGCGGGAGTTAGGTATGAGCAGTTCTTC	CASSYSALAGVRYEQFF
TRBD2	TRBV6-2/TRBV6-3	TRBJ2-3	many	TGTGCCAGCAGTTACCATCCTAGCGGGAGGGCCAGCACAGATACGCAGTATTTT	CASSYHPSGRASTDTQYF
TRBD2	TRBV11-3	TRBJ2-7	.	TGTGCCAGCAGCTCAATAGCGGGAGTTGTGCAGTACTTC	CASSSIAGVVQYF
.	TRBV7-2	TRBJ2-7	few	TGTGCCAGCAGCTTGTCACGCGGACCAAGATACGAGCAGTACTTC	CASSLSRGPRYEQYF
.	TRBV28	TRBJ2-2	many	TGTGCCAGCAGTAGGGCAGGGGCCACCGGGGAGCTGTTTTTT	CASSRAGATGELFF
TRBD1	TRBV20-1	TRBJ2-7	many	TGCAGTGCTAGAGGGGACAGGGGGCTCTACGAGCAGTACTTC	CSARGDRGLYEQYF
TRBD2	TRBV5-1	TRBJ2-4	few	TGCGCCAGCAGCTTGGCTAGCGGGAGGCTCCTAGGGAACATTCAGTACTTC	CASSLASGRLLGNIQYF
.	TRBV12-3/TRBV12-4	TRBJ2-5	many	TGTGCCAGCAGCCTTGGACAGTTACAAGAGACCCAGTACTTC	CASSLGQLQETQYF
.	TRBV30	TRBJ2-7	.	TGTGCCTGGAGTGCTAAGATGGGACAAGCCTACGAGCAGTACTTC	CAWSAKMGQAYEQYF
TRBD2	TRBV7-2	TRBJ2-1	.	TGTGCCAGCAGCGCCGACCCTAGCGGATTGCGGAATGAGCAGTTCTTC	CASSADPSGLRNEQFF
.	TRBV7-3	TRBJ2-7	few	TGTGCCAGCAGCCGCGAGCAGTACTTC	CASSREQYF
TRBD1	TRBV6-2/TRBV6-3	TRBJ2-1	many	TGTGCCAGCAGTTATTCCGGGACAGGGGCCATCTATGAGCAGTTCTTC	CASSYSGTGAIYEQFF
.	TRBV25-1	TRBJ2-5	.	TGTGCCAGCAGTGAATATCGGAGAGGGCTGCAAGAGACCCAGTACTTC	CASSEYRRGLQETQYF
.	TRBV21-1	TRBJ2-7	.	TGTGCCAGCAGTCAAGCGGCCTACGAGCAGTACTTC	CASSQAAYEQYF
.	TRBV5-6	TRBJ1-2	few	TGTGCCAGCAGCTTGGCCGGGGGTGGTGGCTACACCTTC	CASSLAGGGGYTF
.	TRBV11-3	TRBJ2-2	many	TGTGCCAGCAGCTTAGTGGGGAACACCGGGGAGCTGTTTTTT	CASSLVGNTGELFF